A single sample is the source of the 7 T cell receptor beta chains below, sequenced in a study of shared clonotypes between healthy human individuals. Here immunoSEQ multiplex PCR was the method, and the copy in TCRdb shows in-frame clones only, minus some. The table lists approximately 1.1 million clones, approximately 80% of them singletons, with approximately 0.5% in the top ten. Material: memory CD4+ T cells from PBMCs. Specified subset: CD45RA-negative fraction. The receptors shown here come from a man aged 18 to 30 in good health. Some clones in this sample may be carry-over from other donors' samples.

DNA of the CDR3: TGCGCCAGCAGCTGGAACTCCAGGGGGCTGGAGACCCAGTACTTC. Translated, it gives CASSWNSRGLETQYF. The genes are TRBV5-1 and TRBJ2-5; 8 nucleotides match TRBD1. Germline assignment: CDR1 SGHRS and CDR2 YFSETQ. The length of the CDR3 is 15 residues. Unmatched junction bases numbered 9, after V lost 3 bases and J lost 5 bases.

This rearrangement joins TRBV7-9 to TRBJ1-4; D is perhaps TRBD1 (6 bases). The germline V and J ends were trimmed by 5 bases and 8 bases, with 18 bases remaining between them. This CDR3 is built from 15 residues. Germline CDR1 reads SEHNR; CDR2 reads FQNEAQ (reference sequence). CDR3 nucleotide sequence: TGTGCCAGCAGCCCTCCGGGACAAGGGGAGGAAAAACTGTTTTTT. This gives the protein CASSPPGQGEEKLFF.

In this sample, this clone turned up once. The chain has TRBV29-1 and TRBJ2-3; TRBD2 aligns across 7 bases. With V trimmed by 4 bases and J by 4 bases, 8 bases remained unmatched. Germline loops: CDR1 SQVTM, CDR2 ANQGSEA. This CDR3 has 14 amino acids. CDR3 nucleotide sequence: TGCAGCGTTGCCGAGCGGGAAAGGGCAGATACGCAGTATTTT. It encodes CSVAERERADTQYF.

The chain carries TRBV6-5 and TRBJ1-1; tentative D call: TRBD1 (5 bases). Germline CDR1 MNHEY, CDR2 SVGAGI. The germline V and J ends were trimmed by 2 bases and 0 bases, with 10 bases remaining between them. CDR3 length: 15 residues. The CDR3 region has the DNA TGTGCCAGCAGTTACACTTGGGGCTTGAACACTGAAGCTTTCTTT. It specifies CASSYTWGLNTEAFF.

This chain uses TRBV2 with TRBJ2-1, with D hard to call. The V end was cut by 4 bases, the J end by 6 bases, with 7 bases between. The CDR3 contains 12 residues. Germline V gene sequence: CDR1 SNHLY, CDR2 FYNNEI. The CDR3 sequence: CASSVRLNEQFF. The CDR3 DNA is TGTGCCAGCAGTGTACGGCTCAATGAGCAGTTCTTC.

The J gene is TRBJ1-1, the V gene TRBV28; D may be TRBD1 (5 bases). V was cut by 5 bases and J by 1 base, with 14 bases left in between. The CDR3 has 15 residues. Germline V gene data show CDR1 as MDHEN and CDR2 as SYDVKM. CDR3 sequence reads: CASSGSGLWNTEAFF. DNA of the CDR3: TGTGCCAGCAGTGGCTCGGGACTCTGGAACACTGAAGCTTTCTTT.

This chain uses TRBV7-9 with TRBJ2-7; D possibly corresponds to TRBD1 (6 bases). The CDR3 consists of 15 residues. CDR1 is SEHNR and CDR2 is FQNEAQ in the germline V gene (reference sequence). V lost 4 bases to trimming and J lost 3 bases, with 16 bases between them. DNA of the CDR3: TGTGCCAGCAGCTCTGGACAGCGAGCAGTCTACGAGCAGTACTTC. It is translated as CASSSGQRAVYEQYF.